Detailed here is one TCR beta chain. Sequencing of TCR beta was undertaken in CD8+ and CD4+ T cells derived from blood. Negative isolation was applied to CD8+ and CD4+ T cells, and FACS enrichment was applied to TEMRA cells. This entry comes from a study of CD8 T cells in Susac syndrome. The CDR3 totals 15 residues. Trimming stripped 0 bases from V and 7 bases from J, with 13 bases between. Germline V gene sequence: CDR1 LGHNA, CDR2 YSLEER. Random-hexamer reverse transcription was applied to roughly 0.5 to 1 ug RNA. Amplification of TCR beta CDR3 across 54 Vbeta and 13 Jbeta was performed with immunoSEQ multiplex PCR. TCRdb called the immunoSEQ multiplex PCR reads again in MiXCR, with one record for every CDR3 protein. The sample contains some 170,000 distinct CDR3 sequences, roughly 95% of which appear only once.

This clonotype was sampled from a human donor with multiple sclerosis. The material sequenced was CD4+ T cells from PBMCs. The chain links TRBV4-3 to TRBJ2-1, with D unclear. The CDR3 DNA follows: TGCGCCAGCAGCCAAGAATGGCCACTGCCAAATGAGCAGTTCTTC. Translating gives CASSQEWPLPNEQFF.